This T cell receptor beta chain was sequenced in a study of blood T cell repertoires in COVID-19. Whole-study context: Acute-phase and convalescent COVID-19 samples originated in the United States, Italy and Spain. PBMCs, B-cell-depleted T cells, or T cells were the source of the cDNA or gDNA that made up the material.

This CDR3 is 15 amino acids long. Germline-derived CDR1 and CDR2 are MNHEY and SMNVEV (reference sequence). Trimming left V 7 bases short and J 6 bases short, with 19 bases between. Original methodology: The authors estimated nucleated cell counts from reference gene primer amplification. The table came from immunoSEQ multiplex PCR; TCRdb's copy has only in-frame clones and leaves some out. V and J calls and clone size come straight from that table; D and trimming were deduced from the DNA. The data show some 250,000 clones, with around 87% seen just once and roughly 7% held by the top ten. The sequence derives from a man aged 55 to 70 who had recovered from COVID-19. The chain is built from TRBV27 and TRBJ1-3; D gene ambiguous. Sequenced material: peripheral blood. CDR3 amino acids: CASMGPMRLENTIYF. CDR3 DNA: TGTGCCAGCATGGGTCCCATGAGGCTGGAAAACACCATATATTTT.